This T cell receptor beta chain was sequenced during a study of T cell responses to AZD1222 COVID-19 vaccine. General observations from the study: Across spike, vaccine-associated CD4 TCRs were found, dominant at 160-218 and 743-854. Reportedly, nearly half of unique spike TCRs recognized epitopes outside B.1.351/B.1.1.7 mutations.

TCRdb keeps only in-frame clones here, not all; method: immunoSEQ multiplex PCR. The profile shows some 96,000 clones, about 87% of them singletons. This clone came up a few times. Its antigen is not known. Germline CDR1 and CDR2: MGHRA and YSYEKL. The CDR3 has 17 residues. J gave up 3 bases and V 4 bases, and 9 bases lay outside the gene matches. Sequenced material: peripheral blood, taken on day 0 of AZD1222 vaccination. The TCR sequence derives from an adult in good health. V is TRBV4-1 and J is TRBJ1-5; 10 positions agree with TRBD1. The CDR3 sequence: CASSRTRDRGVNQPQHF. The CDR3 nucleotides are TGCGCCAGCAGCCGTACTCGGGACAGGGGAGTCAATCAGCCCCAGCATTTT.